This T cell receptor beta chain comes out of a study of blood T cells in healthy people across ages. General observations from the study: With age, beta diversity per million T cells declined roughly linearly, significantly by 30 to 40. Not knowing donor CMV status may have confounded expanded clonotype changes.

It was with a sample-barcoded 5' primer and a J-beta primer mix that a second PCR of roughly 7 to 12 cycles was run. Tags on each cDNA molecule came from a template-switch adaptor with 12 random nucleotides. Individual samples furnished no less than 3 million CDR3-containing paired-end reads apiece. TCRdb independently ran MiXCR on the 5' RACE reads; one entry per CDR3 protein. The data show roughly 680,000 distinct CDR3 sequences, around 21% seen once. The V and J ends lost 6 bases and 7 bases respectively, with 21 bases between them. Germline V lookup: CDR1 MNHEY, CDR2 SVGAGI. The CDR3 covers 15 residues. This clonotype was seen a handful of times. The antigen remains undetermined.

This chain links TRBV6-5 with TRBJ1-2, with D maybe TRBD1 (6 bases). This receptor was identified in a man aged 65 to 79 in good health. The specimen was blood. CDR3 residues: CASRASFRTVGGYTF. Written as DNA, the CDR3 is TGTGCCAGCAGAGCCAGCTTTAGGACAGTCGGTGGCTACACCTTC.